The 5 T cell receptor beta chains given below trace back to one sample, sequenced in a study of shared clonotypes between healthy human individuals. Data came from immunoSEQ multiplex PCR; TCRdb stores just in-frame clones and leaves some out. The table records about a million clones, around three quarters of them present only once. Specimen: memory CD4+ T cells from PBMCs. The subset was: CD45RA-negative fraction. The receptors stem from a man aged 18 to 29 in good health. Some clones in this sample may be carry-over from other donors' samples.

The chain has TRBV5-1 and TRBJ2-5, with D hard to call. The V end was cut by 0 bases, the J end by 0 bases, with 3 bases between. Germline V gene sequence: CDR1 SGHRS, CDR2 YFSETQ. CDR3 size: 13 residues. The CDR3 region is CASSLDDQETQYF. In nucleotides, the CDR3 is TGCGCCAGCAGCTTGGACGACCAAGAGACCCAGTACTTC.

A word on this clone: A read error likely explains this, since a far larger clone differs by one base. V and J are TRBV29-1 and TRBJ2-7; 8 bases fit TRBD1. This CDR3 comprises 12 residues. With 7 bases clipped from V and 6 bases from J, the junction kept 8 bases outside the gene matches. The V gene's germline CDR1 is SQVTM and CDR2 ANQGSEA. The CDR3 DNA follows: TGCAGCGGGGGGACAGGCGGACTCGAGCAGTACTTC. It codes for CSGGTGGLEQYF.

V gene TRBV6-6 combines with J gene TRBJ1-5, with D perhaps matching TRBD1 (5 bases). The CDR3 spans 15 residues. The V end lost 3 bases, the J end lost 3 bases, and 12 bases lay between the germline ends. Germline V lookup: CDR1 MNHNY, CDR2 SVGAGI (reference sequence). The chain's CDR3 is CASSYGAQPNQPQHF. The DNA for the CDR3 is TGTGCCAGCAGTTATGGGGCTCAGCCCAATCAGCCCCAGCATTTT.

The gene calls are TRBV28 and TRBJ2-7; D perhaps matches TRBD2 (6 bases). Germline CDR1 MDHEN, CDR2 SYDVKM. V was shortened by 7 bases and J by 2 bases, with 24 bases between the two germline ends. This CDR3 is built from 17 residues. The CDR3 sequence: CASNPLTGVAYTYEQYF. CDR3 in DNA: TGTGCCAGCAACCCACTAACGGGGGTTGCGTACACCTACGAGCAGTACTTC.

V is TRBV10-3 and J is TRBJ2-3; 12 bases line up with TRBD2. With V trimmed by 6 bases and J by 3 bases, 13 bases remained unmatched. Germline values: CDR1 ENHRY, CDR2 SYGVKD. The CDR3 has 18 amino acids. The CDR3 spells CAIRPGTSGPQQTDTQYF. In DNA, the CDR3 is TGTGCCATCAGACCCGGGACTAGCGGGCCCCAACAAACAGATACGCAGTATTTT.